The T cell receptor beta chain under discussion was sequenced for a study of T cells in Graves' hyperthyroidism and ophthalmopathy. At the level of the study: Peripheral blood was drawn at first diagnosis, prior to all treatment.

Patients with uncontrolled infections, other autoimmune diseases, pregnancy or lactation were excluded. At first hyperthyroidism diagnosis, before any ophthalmopathy symptoms, the blood sample was collected. Researchers amplified the TCR beta CDR3 regions from RNA transcripts. A first-round RT-PCR of the TCR CDR3 used the HTBI primer set. One entry per CDR3 protein, called by TCRdb with MiXCR from the multiplex PCR reads. The sample records under 300,000 distinct CDR3 sequences, about 14% being singletons. V lost 1 base and J lost 1, with 10 bases in between. CDR3 length equals 15 residues. Germline V gene lookup returns CDR1 SNHLY and CDR2 FYNNEI.

The sequenced sample consisted of blood. The rearrangement joins TRBV2 to TRBJ2-5; D is unresolved. The receptor's source is a woman aged 40 to 50 with Graves' hyperthyroidism that later progressed to Graves' ophthalmopathy. The CDR3 coding sequence is TGTGCCAGCAGTGAAGGTGGTGCAGTCCAAGAGACCCAGTACTTC. Residues: CASSEGGAVQETQYF.